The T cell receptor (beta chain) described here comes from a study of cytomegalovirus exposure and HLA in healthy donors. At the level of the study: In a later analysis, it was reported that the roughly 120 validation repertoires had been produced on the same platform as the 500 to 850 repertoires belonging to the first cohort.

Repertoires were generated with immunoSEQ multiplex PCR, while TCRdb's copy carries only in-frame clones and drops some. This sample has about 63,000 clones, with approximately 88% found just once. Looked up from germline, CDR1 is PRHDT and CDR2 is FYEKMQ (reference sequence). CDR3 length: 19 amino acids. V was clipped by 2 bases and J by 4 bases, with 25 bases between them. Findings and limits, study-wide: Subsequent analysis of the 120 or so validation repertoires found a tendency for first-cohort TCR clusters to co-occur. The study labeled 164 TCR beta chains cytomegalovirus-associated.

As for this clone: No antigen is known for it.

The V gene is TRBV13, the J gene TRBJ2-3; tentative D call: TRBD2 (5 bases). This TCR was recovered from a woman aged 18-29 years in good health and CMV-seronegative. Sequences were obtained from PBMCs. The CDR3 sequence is CASSLPEASTLSSPDTQYF. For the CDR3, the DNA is TGTGCCAGCAGCTTACCGGAGGCCTCCACCCTGAGCTCACCAGATACGCAGTATTTT.